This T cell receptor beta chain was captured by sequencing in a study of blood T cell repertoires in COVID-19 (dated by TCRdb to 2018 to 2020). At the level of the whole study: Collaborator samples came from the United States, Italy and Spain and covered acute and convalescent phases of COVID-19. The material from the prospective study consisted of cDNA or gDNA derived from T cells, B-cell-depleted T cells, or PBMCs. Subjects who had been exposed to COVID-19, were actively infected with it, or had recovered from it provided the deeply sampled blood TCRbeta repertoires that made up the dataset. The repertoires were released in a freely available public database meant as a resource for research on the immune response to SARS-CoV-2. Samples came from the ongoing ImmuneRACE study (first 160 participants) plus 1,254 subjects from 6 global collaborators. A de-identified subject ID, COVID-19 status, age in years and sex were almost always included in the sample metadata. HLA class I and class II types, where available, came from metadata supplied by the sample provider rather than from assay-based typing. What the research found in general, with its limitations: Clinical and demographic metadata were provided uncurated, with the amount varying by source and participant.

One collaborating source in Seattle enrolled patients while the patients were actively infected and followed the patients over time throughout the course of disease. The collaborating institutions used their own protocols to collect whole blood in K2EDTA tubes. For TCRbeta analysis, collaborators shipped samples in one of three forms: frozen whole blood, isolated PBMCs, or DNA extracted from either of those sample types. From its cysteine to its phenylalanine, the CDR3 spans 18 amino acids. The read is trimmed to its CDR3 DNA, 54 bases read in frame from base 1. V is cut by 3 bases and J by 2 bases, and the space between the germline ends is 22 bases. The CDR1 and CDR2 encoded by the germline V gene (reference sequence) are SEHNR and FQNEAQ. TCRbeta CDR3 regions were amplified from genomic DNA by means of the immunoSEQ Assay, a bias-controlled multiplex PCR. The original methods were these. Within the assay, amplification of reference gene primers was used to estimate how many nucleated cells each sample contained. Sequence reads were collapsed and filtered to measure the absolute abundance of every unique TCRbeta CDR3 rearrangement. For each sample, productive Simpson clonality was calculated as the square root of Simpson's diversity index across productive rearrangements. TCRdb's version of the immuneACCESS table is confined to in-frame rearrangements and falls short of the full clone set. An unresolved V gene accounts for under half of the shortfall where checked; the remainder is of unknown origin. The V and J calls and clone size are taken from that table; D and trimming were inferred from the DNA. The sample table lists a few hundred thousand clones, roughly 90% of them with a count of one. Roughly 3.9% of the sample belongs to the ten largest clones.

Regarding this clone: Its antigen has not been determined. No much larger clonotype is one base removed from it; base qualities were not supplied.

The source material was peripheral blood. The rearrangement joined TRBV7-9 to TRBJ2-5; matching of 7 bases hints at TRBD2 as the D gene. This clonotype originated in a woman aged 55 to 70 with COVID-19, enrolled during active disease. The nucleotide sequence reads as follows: TGTGCCAGCAGCTTTAACGGGGGGCGCGAATCGGATCAAGAGACCCAGTACTTC. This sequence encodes CASSFNGGRESDQETQYF. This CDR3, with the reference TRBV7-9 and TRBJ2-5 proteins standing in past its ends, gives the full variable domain DTGVSQNPRHKITKRGQNVTFRCDPISEHNRLYWYRQTLGQGPEFLTYFQNEAQLEKSRLLSDRFSAERPKGSFSTLEIQRTEQGDSAMYLCASSFNGGRESDQETQYFGPGTRLLVL.